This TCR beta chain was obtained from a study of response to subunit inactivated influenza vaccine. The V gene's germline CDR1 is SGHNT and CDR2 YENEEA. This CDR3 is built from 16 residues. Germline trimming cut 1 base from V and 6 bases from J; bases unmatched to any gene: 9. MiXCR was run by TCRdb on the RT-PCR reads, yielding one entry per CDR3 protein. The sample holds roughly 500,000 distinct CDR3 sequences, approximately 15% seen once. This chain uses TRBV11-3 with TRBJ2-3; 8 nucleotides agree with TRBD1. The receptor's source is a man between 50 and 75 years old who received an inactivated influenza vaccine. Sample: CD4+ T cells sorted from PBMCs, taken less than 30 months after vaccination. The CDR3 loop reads CASSLGRDRYIDTQYF. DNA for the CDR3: TGTGCCAGCAGCTTAGGACGGGACAGGTACATCGATACGCAGTATTTT.